The 17 T cell receptor beta chains given below trace back to one sample, sequenced in a study of T cell responses to AZD1222 COVID-19 vaccine. The table came from immunoSEQ multiplex PCR; TCRdb's copy has only in-frame clones and leaves some out. The table shows fewer than 150,000 clones, with 92% occurring only once. Here the sequenced sample was peripheral blood, taken 28 days after the second AZD1222 dose. These receptors came from an adult who received the AZD1222 COVID-19 vaccine.

The chain links TRBV4-2 to TRBJ2-2; possibly TRBD2 for D (6 bases). This CDR3 region has 18 residues. V lost 0 bases, J lost 6 bases, and 20 bases lay in between. Germline V gene data show CDR1 as LGHNA and CDR2 as YNFKEQ. The CDR3 DNA is TGTGCCAGCAGCCAAGATGGAGGGGTTTCCCATAACGCCGGGGAGCTGTTTTTT. Translated: CASSQDGGVSHNAGELFF.

This chain connects TRBV6-5 to TRBJ1-1; D possibly corresponds to TRBD1 (5 bases). Between the trimmed V and J ends, which lost 4 bases and 4 bases, there was a span of 16 bases. CDR3 length: 15 amino acids. Germline loops: CDR1 MNHEY, CDR2 SVGAGI. CDR3 bases: TGTGCCAGCAGTTCCGATTCCGGGGGGGGCACTGAAGCTTTCTTT. Its translation is CASSSDSGGGTEAFF.

This rearrangement joins TRBV6-5 to TRBJ2-1, with 9 bases that match TRBD2. CDR3 length equals 13 residues. Looked up from germline, CDR1 is MNHEY and CDR2 is SVGAGI. Losses at the gene ends were 6 bases for V and 9 bases for J; bases not matched to a gene: 6. For the CDR3, the DNA is TGTGCCAGCAGCGGCGGGAGGGGTGTTGAGCAGTTCTTC. Its protein is CASSGGRGVEQFF.

Concerning this clone: At one of its ends the junction is not consistent with the germline gene, which may arise from a read error. The chain couples TRBV2 to TRBJ1-4; D is perhaps TRBD1 (6 bases). Per germline, CDR1 SNHLY and CDR2 FYNNEI. The CDR3 sequence is 15 residues long. DNA of the CDR3: TGTGCCAGCAGTGATCTTGGGACAACAAATGAAAAACTGTTTTTT. Residues: CASSDLGTTNEKLFF.

This sequence joins TRBV12-3 or TRBV12-4 and TRBJ2-7; D is unclear. This CDR3 has 13 amino acids. The ends were cut back, 5 bases at V and 4 bases at J, with 12 bases in the middle. The CDR3 nucleotides read TGTGCCAGCAGTCCCATCCCAATTTACGAGCAGTACTTC. Encoded protein: CASSPIPIYEQYF.

The J gene is TRBJ1-6, the V gene TRBV27, with a tentative D call TRBD1 (5 bases). Per germline, CDR1 MNHEY and CDR2 SMNVEV (reference sequence). The germline V and J ends were trimmed by 6 bases and 7 bases, with 22 bases remaining between them. This CDR3 comprises 17 residues. CDR3 loop: CASSLKTPGRLNSPLHF. The CDR3 DNA reads as TGTGCCAGCAGCCTAAAAACCCCGGGACGCCTCAATTCACCCCTCCACTTT.

The J gene is TRBJ1-5, the V gene TRBV10-3; the match to TRBD1 covers 9 bases. This CDR3 comprises 13 residues. Per the germline V gene, CDR1 is ENHRY and CDR2 is SYGVKD. The V and J ends lost 7 bases and 6 bases, in that order; junction bases with no gene match: 4. CDR3 amino acids: CAITQGQGQPQHF. The CDR3 region has the DNA TGTGCCATCACCCAGGGACAGGGTCAGCCCCAGCATTTT.

V is TRBV27 and J is TRBJ1-1, with TRBD1 as a possible D gene (5 bases). The CDR3 loop spans 14 amino acids. The germline V and J ends were trimmed by 5 bases and 2 bases, with 12 bases remaining between them. CDR1 is MNHEY and CDR2 is SMNVEV in the germline V gene (reference sequence). The CDR3 nucleotides are TGTGCCAGCAGTGCCGGGACGGTAAACACTGAAGCTTTCTTT. Its translation is CASSAGTVNTEAFF.

The rearrangement joins TRBV3-1 (or the pseudogene TRBV3-2) to TRBJ1-1; D is undetermined. There are 11 residues in the CDR3. The germline V gene has CDR1 LGHDT and CDR2 YNNKEL (reference sequence). Trimming removed 4 bases from V and 6 bases from J, with 6 bases in between. The CDR3, as DNA: TGTGCCAGCAGCCTGGCGGCTGAAGCTTTCTTT. It translates to CASSLAAEAFF.

The V and J genes are TRBV6-5 and TRBJ1-2; no firm D call. The V end lost 6 bases, the J end lost 2 bases, and 10 bases lay between the germline ends. Germline V gene sequence: CDR1 MNHEY, CDR2 SVGAGI. The CDR3 runs 13 residues. As DNA, the CDR3 is TGTGCCAGCAGAATGACAAACAACTATGGCTACACCTTC. It yields the protein CASRMTNNYGYTF.

The V gene is TRBV10-3, the J gene TRBJ1-1; TRBD1 agrees at 12 bases. V was clipped by 4 bases and J by 5 bases; unmatched bases: 8. This CDR3 has 16 amino acids. Germline V CDR1 and CDR2: ENHRY, SYGVKD. CDR3 bases: TGTGCCATCAGTGCCGGGGACAGGGGGCGCCGGACTGAAGCTTTCTTT. Translated, it gives CAISAGDRGRRTEAFF.

The V call is TRBV4-2, the J call TRBJ1-2; D remains ambiguous. Trimming cost V 2 bases and J 1 base, with 14 bases left between them. This CDR3 contains 16 residues. From germline, CDR1 is LGHNA and CDR2 YNFKEQ. CDR3 amino acids: CASSQTRESINYGYTF. DNA of the CDR3: TGTGCCAGCAGCCAAACTCGGGAGTCAATTAACTATGGCTACACCTTC.

The V gene is TRBV24-1, the J gene TRBJ2-1; 8 bases are a match to TRBD2. The CDR3 loop spans 14 amino acids. The junction had 4 bases not matched to a gene; V was cut back by 4 bases and J by 6 bases. Germline V gene lookup returns CDR1 KGHDR and CDR2 SFDVKD. The CDR3: CATSDQGLANEQFF. The CDR3 region has the DNA TGTGCCACCAGTGACCAAGGACTAGCCAATGAGCAGTTCTTC.

This chain joins TRBV7-2 and TRBJ1-2; no reliable D call. The V and J ends lost 1 base and 2 bases respectively, with 5 bases between them. This CDR3 comprises 13 residues. Germline V lookup: CDR1 SGHTA, CDR2 FQGNSA. The CDR3 DNA reads TGTGCCAGCAGCTTAGGCAAGAACTATGGCTACACCTTC. Translated, it gives CASSLGKNYGYTF.

The chain combines TRBV6-5 with TRBJ2-7; D call uncertain. This CDR3 spans 13 amino acids. Between the trimmed V and J ends, which lost 4 bases and 2 bases, there was a span of 9 bases. The V gene's germline CDR1 is MNHEY and CDR2 SVGAGI. The DNA of the CDR3 is TGTGCCAGCAGTTCTCAAAAAACCTACGAGCAGTACGTC. This sequence encodes CASSSQKTYEQYV.

The CDR3 here is CASSYSPGVETEAFF. For the CDR3, the DNA is TGTGCCAGCAGTTACTCCCCCGGGGTGGAGACTGAAGCTTTCTTT. This chain uses TRBV6-2 or TRBV6-3 with TRBJ1-1; D unclear. Germline V gene data show CDR1 as MNHEY and CDR2 as SVGEGT. This CDR3 spans 15 amino acids. V was trimmed by 0 bases and J by 5 bases, leaving 13 bases between them.

The chain joins TRBV9 to TRBJ2-1, with 13 bases fitting TRBD2. Unmatched junction bases numbered 6, after V lost 4 bases and J lost 8 bases. The CDR3 consists of 15 residues. Germline CDR1 and CDR2: SGDLS and YYNGEE. DNA for the CDR3: TGTGCCAGCAGCCTACTAGCGGGGGGGCCGCATGAGCAGTTCTTC. The encoded protein is CASSLLAGGPHEQFF.